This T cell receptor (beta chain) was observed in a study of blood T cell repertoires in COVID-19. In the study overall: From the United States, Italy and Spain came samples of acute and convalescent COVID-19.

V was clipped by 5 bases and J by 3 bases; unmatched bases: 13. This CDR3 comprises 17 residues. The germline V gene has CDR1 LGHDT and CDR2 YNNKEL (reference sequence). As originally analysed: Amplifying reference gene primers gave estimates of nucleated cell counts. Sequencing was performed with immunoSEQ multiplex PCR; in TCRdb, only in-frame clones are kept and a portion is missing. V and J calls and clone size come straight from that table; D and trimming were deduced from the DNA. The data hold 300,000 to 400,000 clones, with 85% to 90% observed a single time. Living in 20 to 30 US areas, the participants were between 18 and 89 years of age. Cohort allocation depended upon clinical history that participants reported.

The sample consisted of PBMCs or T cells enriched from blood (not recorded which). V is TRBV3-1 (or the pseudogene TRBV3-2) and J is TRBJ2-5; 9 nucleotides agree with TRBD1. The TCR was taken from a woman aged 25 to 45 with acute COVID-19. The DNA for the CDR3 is TGTGCCAGCAGCGACACACGAACAAGGGACAGGGAAGAGACCCAGTACTTC. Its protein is CASSDTRTRDREETQYF.